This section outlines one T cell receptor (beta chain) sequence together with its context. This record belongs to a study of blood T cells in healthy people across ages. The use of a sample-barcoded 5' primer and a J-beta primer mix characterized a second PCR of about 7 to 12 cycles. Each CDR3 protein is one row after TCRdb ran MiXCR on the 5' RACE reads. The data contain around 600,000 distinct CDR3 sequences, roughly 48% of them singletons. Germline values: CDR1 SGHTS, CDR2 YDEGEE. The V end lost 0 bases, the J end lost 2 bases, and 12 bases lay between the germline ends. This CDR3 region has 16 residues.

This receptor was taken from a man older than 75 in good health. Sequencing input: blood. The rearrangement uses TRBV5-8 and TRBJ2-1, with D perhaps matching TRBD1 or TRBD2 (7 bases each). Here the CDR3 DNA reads TGTGCCAGCAGCTTGGGCCAGGGGGGGCCCTACAATGAGCAGTTCTTC. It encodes CASSLGQGGPYNEQFF.